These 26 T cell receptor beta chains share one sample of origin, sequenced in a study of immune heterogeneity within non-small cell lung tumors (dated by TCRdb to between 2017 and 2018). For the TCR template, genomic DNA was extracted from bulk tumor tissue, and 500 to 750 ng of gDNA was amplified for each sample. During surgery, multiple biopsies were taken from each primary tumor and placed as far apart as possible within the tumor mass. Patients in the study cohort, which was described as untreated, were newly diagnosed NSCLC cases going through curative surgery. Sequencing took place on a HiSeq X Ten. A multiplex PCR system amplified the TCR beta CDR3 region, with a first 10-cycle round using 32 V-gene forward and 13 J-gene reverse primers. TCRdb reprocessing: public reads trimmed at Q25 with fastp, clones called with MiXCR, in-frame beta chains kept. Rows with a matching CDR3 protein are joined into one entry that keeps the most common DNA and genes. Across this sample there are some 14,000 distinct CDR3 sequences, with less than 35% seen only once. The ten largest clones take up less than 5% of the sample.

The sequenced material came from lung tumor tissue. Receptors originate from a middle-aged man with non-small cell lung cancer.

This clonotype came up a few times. CDR3: CASSPRTSGNNEQFF. CDR3 nucleotides: TGTGCCAGCAGTCCTAGGACTAGCGGGAACAATGAGCAGTTCTTC. This sequence joins TRBV6-4 and TRBJ2-1, with 12 bases identical to TRBD2. Germline V gene lookup returns CDR1 MRHNA and CDR2 SNTAGT. The CDR3 is 15 residues long. Unmatched junction bases numbered 4, after V lost 5 bases and J lost 5 bases.

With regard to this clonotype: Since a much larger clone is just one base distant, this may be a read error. The CDR3 DNA sequence: TGTGCCAGCAGCACTCGACAGGGATACGACGAGCAGTACTTC. It translates to CASSTRQGYDEQYF. The chain carries TRBV4-2 and TRBJ2-7; 7 bases agree with TRBD1. CDR3 size: 14 residues. V lost 5 bases and J lost 5; bases outside the gene matches: 9. Per germline, CDR1 LGHNA and CDR2 YNFKEQ.

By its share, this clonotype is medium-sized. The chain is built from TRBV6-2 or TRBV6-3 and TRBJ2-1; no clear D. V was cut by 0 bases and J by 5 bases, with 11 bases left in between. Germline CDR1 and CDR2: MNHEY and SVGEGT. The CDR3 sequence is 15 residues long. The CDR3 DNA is TGTGCCAGCAGTTACTCGGCCCTAGTTAACAATGAGCAGTTCTTC. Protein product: CASSYSALVNNEQFF.

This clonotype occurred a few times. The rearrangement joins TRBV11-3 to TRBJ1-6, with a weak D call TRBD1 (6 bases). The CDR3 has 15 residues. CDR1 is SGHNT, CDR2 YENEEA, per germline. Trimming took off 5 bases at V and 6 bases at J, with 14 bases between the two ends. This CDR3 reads CASSPRGTPNSPLHF. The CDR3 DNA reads TGTGCCAGCAGCCCTAGGGGGACACCTAATTCACCCCTCCACTTT.

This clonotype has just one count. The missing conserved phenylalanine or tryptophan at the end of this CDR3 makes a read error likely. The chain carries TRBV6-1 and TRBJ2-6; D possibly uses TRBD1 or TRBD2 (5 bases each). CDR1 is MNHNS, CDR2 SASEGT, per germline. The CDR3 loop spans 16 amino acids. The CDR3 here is CVSGTDPGSGANVLTL. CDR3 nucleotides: TGTGTCAGCGGAACAGACCCAGGGTCAGGGGCCAACGTCCTGACTTTA.

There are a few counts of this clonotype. The CDR3 sequence: CSALGGGGNQETQYF. CDR3 bases: TGCAGTGCTTTAGGGGGGGGAGGGAATCAAGAGACCCAGTACTTC. The chain couples TRBV20-1 to TRBJ2-5; TRBD2 might be the D (7 bases). The CDR3 consists of 15 residues. Looked up from germline, CDR1 is DFQATT and CDR2 is SNEGSKA (reference sequence). Trimming shortened V by 5 bases and J by 2 bases, and 18 bases separated the two germline ends.

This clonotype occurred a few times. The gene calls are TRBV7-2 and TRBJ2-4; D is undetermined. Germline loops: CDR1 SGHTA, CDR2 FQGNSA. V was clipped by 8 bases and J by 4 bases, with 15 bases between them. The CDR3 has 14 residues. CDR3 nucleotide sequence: TGTGCCAGCCTCCCCCATGGAGATAAAAACATTCAGTACTTC. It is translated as CASLPHGDKNIQYF.

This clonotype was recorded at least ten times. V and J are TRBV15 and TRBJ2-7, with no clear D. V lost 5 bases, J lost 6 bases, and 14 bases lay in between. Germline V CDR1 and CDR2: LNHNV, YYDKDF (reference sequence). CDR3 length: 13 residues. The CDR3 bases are TGTGCCACCAGCTTAGAGCCGAGCGTCGAGCAGTACTTC. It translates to CATSLEPSVEQYF. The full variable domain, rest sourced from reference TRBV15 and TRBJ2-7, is DAMVIQNPRYQVTQFGKPVTLSCSQTLNHNVMYWYQQKSSQAPKLLFHYYDKDFNNEADTPDNFQSRRPNTSFCFLDIRSPGLGDTAMYLCATSLEPSVEQYFGPGTRLTVT.

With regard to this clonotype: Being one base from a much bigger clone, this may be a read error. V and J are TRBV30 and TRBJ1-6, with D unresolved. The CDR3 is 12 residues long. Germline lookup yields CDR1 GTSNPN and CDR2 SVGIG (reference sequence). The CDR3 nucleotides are TGTTCCTGGAGGGAAAATAATTCACCCCTCCACTTT. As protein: CSWRENNSPLHF. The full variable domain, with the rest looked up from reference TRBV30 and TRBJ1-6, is SQTIHQWPATLVQPVGSPLSLECTVEGTSNPNLYWYRQAAGRGLQLLFYSVGIGQISSEVPQNLSASRPQDRQFILSSKKLLLSDSGFYLCSWRENNSPLHFGNGTRLTVT.

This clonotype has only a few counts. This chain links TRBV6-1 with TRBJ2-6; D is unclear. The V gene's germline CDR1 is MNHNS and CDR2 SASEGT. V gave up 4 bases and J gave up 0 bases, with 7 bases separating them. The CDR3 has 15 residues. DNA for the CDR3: TGTGCCAGCAGTGCCCGCGACTCTGGGGCCAACGTCCTGACTTTC. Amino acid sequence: CASSARDSGANVLTF.

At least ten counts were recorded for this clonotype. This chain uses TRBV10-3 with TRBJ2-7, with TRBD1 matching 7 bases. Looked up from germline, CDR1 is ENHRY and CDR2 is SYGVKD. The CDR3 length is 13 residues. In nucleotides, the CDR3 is TGTGCGGTCGCAGGGGACAGCTCCTACGAGCAGTACTTC. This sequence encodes CAVAGDSSYEQYF.

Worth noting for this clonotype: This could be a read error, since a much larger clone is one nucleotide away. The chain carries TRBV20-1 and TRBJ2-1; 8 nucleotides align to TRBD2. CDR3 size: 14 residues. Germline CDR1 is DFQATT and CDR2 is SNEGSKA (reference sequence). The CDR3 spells CSAPQRETDNQQFF. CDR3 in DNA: TGCAGTGCTCCCCAGCGGGAGACGGACAATCAGCAGTTCTTC.

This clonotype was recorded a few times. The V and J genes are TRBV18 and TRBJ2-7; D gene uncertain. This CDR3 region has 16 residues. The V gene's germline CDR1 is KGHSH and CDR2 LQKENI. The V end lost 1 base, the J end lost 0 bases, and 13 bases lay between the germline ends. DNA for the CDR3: TGTGCCAGCTCACCACTCGACACATTTAACTCCTACGAGCAGTACTTC. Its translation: CASSPLDTFNSYEQYF.

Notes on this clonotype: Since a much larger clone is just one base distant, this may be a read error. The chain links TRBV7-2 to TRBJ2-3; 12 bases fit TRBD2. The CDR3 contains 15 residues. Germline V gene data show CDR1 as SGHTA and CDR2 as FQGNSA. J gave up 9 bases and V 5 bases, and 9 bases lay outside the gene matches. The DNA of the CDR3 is TGTGCCAGCAGCCCCCTTTCGACTAGCGGGAGAACGCAGTATTTT. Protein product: CASSPLSTSGRTQYF.

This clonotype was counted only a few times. The CDR3 spells CASSPWAARGYIQYF. The CDR3 bases are TGTGCCAGCAGCCCGTGGGCGGCAAGGGGGTACATTCAGTACTTC. This chain connects TRBV5-5 to TRBJ2-4; maybe TRBD1 (6 bases). The CDR3 sequence is 15 residues long. The V end lost 4 bases, the J end lost 8 bases, and 19 bases lay between the germline ends. CDR1 and CDR2 (germline): SGHKS, YYEKEE (reference sequence).

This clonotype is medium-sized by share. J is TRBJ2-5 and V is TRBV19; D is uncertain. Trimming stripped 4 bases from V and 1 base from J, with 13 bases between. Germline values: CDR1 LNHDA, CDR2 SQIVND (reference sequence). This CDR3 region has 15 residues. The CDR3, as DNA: TGTGCCAGTAGTAGAACCTCGGGCGCCCAAGAGACCCAGTACTTC. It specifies CASSRTSGAQETQYF.

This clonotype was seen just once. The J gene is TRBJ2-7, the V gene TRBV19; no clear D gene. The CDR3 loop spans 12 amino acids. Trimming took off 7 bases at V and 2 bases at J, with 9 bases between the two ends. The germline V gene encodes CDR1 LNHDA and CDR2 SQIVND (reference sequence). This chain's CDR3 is CASISGTYEQYF. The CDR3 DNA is TGTGCCAGTATTTCCGGAACCTACGAGCAGTACTTC.

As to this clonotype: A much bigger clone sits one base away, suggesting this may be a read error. CDR3 residues: CASSYSGGGTEDFF. In DNA form, the CDR3 reads TGTGCCAGCAGTTACTCTGGGGGCGGCACTGAAGATTTCTTT. The V gene is TRBV6-5, the J gene TRBJ1-1, with D possibly matching TRBD1 (6 bases). The length of the CDR3 is 14 residues. Germline CDR1 reads MNHEY; CDR2 reads SVGAGI.

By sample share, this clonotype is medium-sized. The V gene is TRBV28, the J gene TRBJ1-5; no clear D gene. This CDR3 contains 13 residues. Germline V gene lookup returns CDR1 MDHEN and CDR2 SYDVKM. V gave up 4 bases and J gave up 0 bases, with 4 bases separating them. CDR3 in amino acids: CASSWGSNQPQHF. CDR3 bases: TGTGCCAGCAGTTGGGGTAGCAATCAGCCCCAGCATTTT.

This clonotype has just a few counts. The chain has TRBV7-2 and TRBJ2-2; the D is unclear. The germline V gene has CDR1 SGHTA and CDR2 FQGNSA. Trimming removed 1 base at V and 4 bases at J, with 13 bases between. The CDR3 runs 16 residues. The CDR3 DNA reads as TGTGCCAGCAGCTTAGGTCGGGTCCGTAGCACCGGGGAGCTGTTTTTT. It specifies CASSLGRVRSTGELFF.

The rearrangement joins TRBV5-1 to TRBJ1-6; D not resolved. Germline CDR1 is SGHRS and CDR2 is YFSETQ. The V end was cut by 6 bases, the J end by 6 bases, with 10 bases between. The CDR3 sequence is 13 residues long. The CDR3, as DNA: TGCGCCAGCATGCAGGAAGTTAATTCACCCCTCCACTTT. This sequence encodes CASMQEVNSPLHF.

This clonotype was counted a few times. The CDR3 bases are TGTGCCAGCTCGCAGGAAGGACGTGGCACCGGGGAGCTGTTTTTT. As protein: CASSQEGRGTGELFF. V is TRBV18 and J is TRBJ2-2; D remains ambiguous. The V gene's germline CDR1 is KGHSH and CDR2 LQKENI. The CDR3 spans 15 residues. V was pared by 6 bases and J by 4 bases, with 15 bases between.

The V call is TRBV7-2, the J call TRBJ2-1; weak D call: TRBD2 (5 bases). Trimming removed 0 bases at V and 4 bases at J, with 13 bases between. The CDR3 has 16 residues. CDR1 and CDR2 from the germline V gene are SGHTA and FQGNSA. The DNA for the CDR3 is TGTGCCAGCAGCTTAGCGGTGGGAGCCACGTACAATGAGCAGTTCTTC. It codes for CASSLAVGATYNEQFF.

The CDR3 is CASSPRAGGLNTGELFF. The CDR3 DNA reads TGCGCCAGCTCCCCAAGGGCGGGCGGCCTGAACACCGGGGAGCTGTTTTTT. This chain joins TRBV5-1 and TRBJ2-2, with a possible D match to TRBD2 (5 bases). There are 17 residues in the CDR3. The V and J ends lost 7 bases and 1 base respectively, with 20 bases between them. CDR1 is SGHRS and CDR2 is YFSETQ in the germline V gene.

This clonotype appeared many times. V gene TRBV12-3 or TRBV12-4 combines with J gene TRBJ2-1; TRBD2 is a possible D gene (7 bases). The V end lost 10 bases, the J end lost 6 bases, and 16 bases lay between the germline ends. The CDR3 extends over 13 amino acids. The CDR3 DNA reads TGTGCCACCGAAGGGGGGGGAAGCAATGAGCAGTTCTTC. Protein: CATEGGGSNEQFF.

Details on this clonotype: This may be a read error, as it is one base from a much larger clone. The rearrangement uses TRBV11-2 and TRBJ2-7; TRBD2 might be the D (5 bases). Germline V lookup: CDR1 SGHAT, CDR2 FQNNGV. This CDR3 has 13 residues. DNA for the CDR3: TGTGCCAGCATCTTAGGTGGGAGTTACGAGCAGTACTTC. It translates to CASILGGSYEQYF.